This T cell receptor beta chain was identified during a study of T cell repertoires in cytomegalovirus infection (dated by TCRdb to 2018 to 2020). About the investigation overall: Donor HLA type was relevant to the analysis, as public TCR beta signatures indicated carriage of CMV infection together with the matching HLA type.

Per the germline V gene, MNHEY is the CDR1 and SVGEGT is the CDR2. Between the V and J ends, shortened by 10 bases and 7 bases respectively, the junction contains 11 bases. The CDR3 measures 12 amino acids from cysteine to phenylalanine. The read is trimmed to its CDR3 DNA, 36 bases read in frame from base 1. This clonotype was counted a few times. Its antigen is unknown. Qualities for individual bases were not recorded, and no much larger clone is one base off. What the research found in general, with its limitations: In both this cohort and an independent cohort of under 450 donors, the cumulative frequency of public TCR beta family members distinguished carriers of CMV infection plus the relevant HLA type. In the ex vivo response, HLA-C-restricted CMV-specific TCR beta clonotypes were dominant, and in two of eight donors the single most frequent clonotype came from this HLA-C-restricted group.

Sequencing took place on an Illumina HiSeq 1500. TCRdb's own reprocessing of the public reads used fastp at Q25 and MiXCR and kept productive beta chains. Rows with a matching CDR3 protein are joined into one entry that keeps the most common DNA and genes. This sample has about 180,000 distinct CDR3 sequences in its table, and around 15% of those were observed once. The ten top clones hold 25% to 30% of the sample. Sequencing was performed on PBMCs. The sequence joins TRBV6-2 or TRBV6-3 to TRBJ1-6; the D gene lacks a confident call. The clonotype comes from a human donor in good health (CMV status not recorded). Some clones in this sample may be carry-over from other donors' samples. The nucleotide sequence reads TGTGCCACCGAAACGAGGAATTCACCCCTCCACTTT. This gives the protein CATETRNSPLHF.